This T cell receptor (beta chain) stems from a study of blood T cell repertoires in COVID-19. Study details: Whether acute or convalescent, the COVID-19 samples came from the United States, Italy and Spain. The analysed material was cDNA or gDNA that came from T cells, B-cell-depleted T cells, or PBMCs.

The trim removed 6 bases at V and 7 bases at J, leaving 9 bases unmatched. The length of the CDR3 is 15 residues. CDR1 is MNHEY, CDR2 SVGAGI, per germline. This clone is a singleton in its sample. TCRdb's copy holds only in-frame clones and misses some; the assay was immunoSEQ multiplex PCR. The table has approximately 150,000 clones, approximately 84% seen once. The chain has TRBV6-5 and TRBJ1-4; 9 bases are shared with TRBD1. This clonotype was obtained from a man aged 35-49 years with acute or convalescent COVID-19. Source material: peripheral blood. CDR3 sequence: CASRRTGVGSEKLFF. The CDR3 DNA sequence: TGTGCCAGCAGACGGACAGGGGTAGGGAGTGAAAAACTGTTTTTT.